This T cell receptor (beta chain) was found in a study of shared clonotypes between healthy human individuals. Study results and limitations: Several donors showed sharing of 4.5% to 5% of naive CD4 clonotypes. The sole specimen, blood, was sampled, and tissue repertoires likely differ. Generally, naive subsets (rather than memory subsets) showed larger estimated richness.

CDR3 length: 14 residues. Trimming removed 2 bases at V and 2 bases at J, with 7 bases between. The germline V gene encodes CDR1 MNHEY and CDR2 SVGAGI. Sequenced by immunoSEQ multiplex PCR; TCRdb stores in-frame clones only, minus some. The sample contains 630,000 or so clones, about 98% of which appear only once. As to this clone: Its specificity is unknown.

Positively selected for CCR7, the CD45RO-negative cells used as naive CD8 cells excluded terminally differentiated effector memory CD45RA+ cells. This clonotype was obtained from a man in his thirties or forties in good health. The chain joins TRBV6-5 to TRBJ1-3; no firm D call. The source material was naive CD8+ T cells sorted from blood. The CDR3, as DNA: TGTGCCAGCAGTTACGGCAGTCCTGGAAACACCATATATTTT. Its translation: CASSYGSPGNTIYF.